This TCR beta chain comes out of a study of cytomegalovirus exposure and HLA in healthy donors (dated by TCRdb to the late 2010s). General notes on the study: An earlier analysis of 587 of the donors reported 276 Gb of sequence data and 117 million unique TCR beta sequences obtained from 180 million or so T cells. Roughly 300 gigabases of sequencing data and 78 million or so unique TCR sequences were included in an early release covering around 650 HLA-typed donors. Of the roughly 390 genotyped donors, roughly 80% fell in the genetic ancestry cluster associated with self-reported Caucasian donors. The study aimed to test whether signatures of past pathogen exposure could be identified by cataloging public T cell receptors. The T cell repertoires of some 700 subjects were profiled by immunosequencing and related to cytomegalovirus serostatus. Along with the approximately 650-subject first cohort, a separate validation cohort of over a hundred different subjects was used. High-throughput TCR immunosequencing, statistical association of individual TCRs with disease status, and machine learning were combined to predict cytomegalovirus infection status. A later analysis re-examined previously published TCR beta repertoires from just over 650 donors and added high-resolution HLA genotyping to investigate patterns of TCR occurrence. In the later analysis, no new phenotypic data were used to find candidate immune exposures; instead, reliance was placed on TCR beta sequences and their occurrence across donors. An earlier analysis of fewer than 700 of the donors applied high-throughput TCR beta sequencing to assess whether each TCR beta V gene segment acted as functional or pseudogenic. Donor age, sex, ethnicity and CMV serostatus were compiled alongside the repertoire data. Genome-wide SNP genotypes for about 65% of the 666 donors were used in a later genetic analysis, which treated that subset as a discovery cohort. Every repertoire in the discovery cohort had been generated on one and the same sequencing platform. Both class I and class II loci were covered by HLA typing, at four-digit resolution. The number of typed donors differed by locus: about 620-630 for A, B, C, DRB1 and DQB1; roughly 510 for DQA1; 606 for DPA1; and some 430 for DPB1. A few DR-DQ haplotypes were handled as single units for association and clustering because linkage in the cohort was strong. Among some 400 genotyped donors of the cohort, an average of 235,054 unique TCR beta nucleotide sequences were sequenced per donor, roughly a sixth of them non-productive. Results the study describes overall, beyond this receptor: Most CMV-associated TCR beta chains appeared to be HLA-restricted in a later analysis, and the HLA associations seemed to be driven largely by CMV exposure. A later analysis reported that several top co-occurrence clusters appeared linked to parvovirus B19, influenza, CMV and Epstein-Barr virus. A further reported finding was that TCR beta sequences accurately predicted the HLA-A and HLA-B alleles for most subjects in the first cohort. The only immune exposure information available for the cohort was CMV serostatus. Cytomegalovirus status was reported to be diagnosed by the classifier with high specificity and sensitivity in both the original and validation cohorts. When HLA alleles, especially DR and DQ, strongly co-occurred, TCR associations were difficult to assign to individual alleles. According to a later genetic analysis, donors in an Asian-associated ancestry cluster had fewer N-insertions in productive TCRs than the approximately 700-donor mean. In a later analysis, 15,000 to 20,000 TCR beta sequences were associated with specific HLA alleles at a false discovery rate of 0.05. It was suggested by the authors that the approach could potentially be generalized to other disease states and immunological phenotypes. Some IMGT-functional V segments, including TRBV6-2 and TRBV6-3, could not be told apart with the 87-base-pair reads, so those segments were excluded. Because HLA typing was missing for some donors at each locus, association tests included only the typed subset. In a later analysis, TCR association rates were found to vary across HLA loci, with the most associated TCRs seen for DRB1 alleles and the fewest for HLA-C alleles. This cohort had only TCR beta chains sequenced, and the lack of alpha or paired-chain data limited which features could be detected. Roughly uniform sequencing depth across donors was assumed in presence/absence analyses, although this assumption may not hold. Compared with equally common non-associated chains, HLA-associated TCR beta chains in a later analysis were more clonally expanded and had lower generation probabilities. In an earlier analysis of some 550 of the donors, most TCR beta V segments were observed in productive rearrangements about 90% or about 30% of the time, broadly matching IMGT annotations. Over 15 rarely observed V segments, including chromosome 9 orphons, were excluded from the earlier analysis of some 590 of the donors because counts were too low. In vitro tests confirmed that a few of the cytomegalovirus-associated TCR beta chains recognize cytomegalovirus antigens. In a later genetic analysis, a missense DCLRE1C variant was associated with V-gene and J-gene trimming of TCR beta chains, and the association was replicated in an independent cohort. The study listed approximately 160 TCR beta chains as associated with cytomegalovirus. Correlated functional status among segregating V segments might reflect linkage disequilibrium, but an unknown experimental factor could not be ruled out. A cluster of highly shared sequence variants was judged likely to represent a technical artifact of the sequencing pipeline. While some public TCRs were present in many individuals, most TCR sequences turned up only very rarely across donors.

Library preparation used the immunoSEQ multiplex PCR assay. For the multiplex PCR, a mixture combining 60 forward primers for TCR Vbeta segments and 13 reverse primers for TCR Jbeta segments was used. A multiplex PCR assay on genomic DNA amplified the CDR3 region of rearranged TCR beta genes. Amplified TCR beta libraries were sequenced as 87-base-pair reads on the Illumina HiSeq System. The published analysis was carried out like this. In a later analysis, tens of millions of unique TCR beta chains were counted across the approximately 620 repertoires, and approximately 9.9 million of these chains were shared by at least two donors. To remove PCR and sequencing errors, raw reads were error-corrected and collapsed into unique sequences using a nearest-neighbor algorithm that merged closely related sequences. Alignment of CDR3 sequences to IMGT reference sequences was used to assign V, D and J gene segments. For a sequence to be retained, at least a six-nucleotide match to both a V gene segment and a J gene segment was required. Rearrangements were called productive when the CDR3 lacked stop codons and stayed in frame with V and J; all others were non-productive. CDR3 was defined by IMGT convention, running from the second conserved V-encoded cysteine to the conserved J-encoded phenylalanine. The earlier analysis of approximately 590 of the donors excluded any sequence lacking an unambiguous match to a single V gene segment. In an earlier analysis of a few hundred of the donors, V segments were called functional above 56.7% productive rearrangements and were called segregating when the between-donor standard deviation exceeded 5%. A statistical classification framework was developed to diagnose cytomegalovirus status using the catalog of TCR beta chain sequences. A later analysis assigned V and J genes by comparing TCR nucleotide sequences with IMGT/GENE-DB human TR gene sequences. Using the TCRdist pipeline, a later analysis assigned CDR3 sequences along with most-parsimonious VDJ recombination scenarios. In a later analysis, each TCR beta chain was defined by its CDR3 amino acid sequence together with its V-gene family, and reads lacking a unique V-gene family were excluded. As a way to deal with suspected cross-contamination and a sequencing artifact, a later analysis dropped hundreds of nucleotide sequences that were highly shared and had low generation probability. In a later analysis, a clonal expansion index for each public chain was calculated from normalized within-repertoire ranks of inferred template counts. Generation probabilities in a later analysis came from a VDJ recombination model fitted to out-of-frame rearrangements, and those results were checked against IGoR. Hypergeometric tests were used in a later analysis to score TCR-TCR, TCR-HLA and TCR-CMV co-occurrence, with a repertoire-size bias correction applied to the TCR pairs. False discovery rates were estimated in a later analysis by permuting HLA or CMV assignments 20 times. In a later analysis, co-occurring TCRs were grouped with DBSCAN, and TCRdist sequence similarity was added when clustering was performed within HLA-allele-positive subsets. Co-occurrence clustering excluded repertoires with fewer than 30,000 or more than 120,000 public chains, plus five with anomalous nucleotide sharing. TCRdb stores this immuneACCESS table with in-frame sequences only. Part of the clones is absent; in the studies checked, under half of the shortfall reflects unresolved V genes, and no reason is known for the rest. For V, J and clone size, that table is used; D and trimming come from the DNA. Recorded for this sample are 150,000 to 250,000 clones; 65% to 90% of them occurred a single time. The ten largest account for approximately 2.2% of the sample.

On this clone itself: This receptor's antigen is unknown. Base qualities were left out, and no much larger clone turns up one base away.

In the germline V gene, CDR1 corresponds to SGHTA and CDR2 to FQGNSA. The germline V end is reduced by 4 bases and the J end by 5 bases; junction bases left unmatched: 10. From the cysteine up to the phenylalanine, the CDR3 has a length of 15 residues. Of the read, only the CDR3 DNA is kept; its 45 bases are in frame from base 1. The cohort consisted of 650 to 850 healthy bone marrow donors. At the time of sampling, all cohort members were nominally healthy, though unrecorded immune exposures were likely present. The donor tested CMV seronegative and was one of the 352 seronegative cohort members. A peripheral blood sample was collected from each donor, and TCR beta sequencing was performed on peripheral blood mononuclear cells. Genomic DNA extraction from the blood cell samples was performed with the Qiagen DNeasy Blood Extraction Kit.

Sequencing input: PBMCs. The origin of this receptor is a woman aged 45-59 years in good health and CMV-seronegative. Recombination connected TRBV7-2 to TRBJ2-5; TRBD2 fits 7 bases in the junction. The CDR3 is CASSSAETSWETQYF. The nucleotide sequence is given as TGTGCCAGCAGCTCAGCGGAGACTAGCTGGGAGACCCAGTACTTC.